Shown below are 21 T cell receptor beta chains from a single sample sequenced in a study of T cell changes during pregnancy in multiple sclerosis. Here immunoSEQ multiplex PCR was the method, and the copy in TCRdb shows in-frame clones only, minus some. The data contain some 80,000 clones, about 95% of them singletons. The source material was peripheral blood, sampled in the second trimester of pregnancy. The receptors here all came from a female donor with multiple sclerosis, enrolled in a pregnancy study.

V usage is TRBV5-1 and J usage is TRBJ2-7; D uncertain. This CDR3 contains 15 residues. Germline CDR1 reads SGHRS; CDR2 reads YFSETQ. V was trimmed by 3 bases and J by 3 bases, leaving 16 bases between them. The CDR3 bases are TGCGCCAGCAGCTCGCACGGAGTACAAAGCTACGAGCAGTACTTC. It codes for CASSSHGVQSYEQYF. Complete variable domain (other parts from reference TRBV5-1 and TRBJ2-7): KAGVTQTPRYLIKTRGQQVTLSCSPISGHRSVSWYQQTPGQGLQFLFEYFSETQRNKGNFPGRFSGRQFSNSRSEMNVSTLELGDSALYLCASSSHGVQSYEQYFGPGTRLTVT.

In DNA, the CDR3 is TGTGCCAGCAGCGTAGATCGGGGGGATGGCTACACCTTC. Translating gives CASSVDRGDGYTF. The chain carries TRBV9 and TRBJ1-2, with a possible D match to TRBD1 (5 bases). Per germline, CDR1 SGDLS and CDR2 YYNGEE. Between the trimmed V and J ends, which lost 0 bases and 6 bases, there was a span of 9 bases. The CDR3 totals 13 residues.

This clone was seen once. CDR3 loop: CAISETVTYEQYF. The CDR3 DNA is TGTGCCATCAGTGAGACAGTTACCTACGAGCAGTACTTC. The chain is built from TRBV10-3 and TRBJ2-7; D is unclear. Germline CDR1 is ENHRY and CDR2 is SYGVKD. CDR3 length equals 13 residues. Trimming removed 2 bases from V and 2 bases from J, with 7 bases in between.

CDR3 region: CATSSGAANEQFF. CDR3 sequence (DNA): TGTGCCACCTCGTCCGGAGCGGCCAATGAGCAGTTCTTC. The rearrangement joins TRBV9 to TRBJ2-1, with D possibly TRBD2 on 5 matching bases. The CDR3 covers 13 residues. V was trimmed by 9 bases and J by 6 bases, leaving 16 bases between them. The V gene's germline CDR1 is SGDLS and CDR2 YYNGEE.

J is TRBJ2-2 and V is TRBV27, with 8 bases fitting TRBD1. In germline, CDR1 is MNHEY, CDR2 SMNVEV (reference sequence). The CDR3 spans 19 residues. After removal of 2 bases from V and 6 bases from J, the junction contained 17 bases not matched to a gene. CDR3 nucleotides: TGTGCCAGCAGTTTACGGACACAGGGGGTTACGATAGACGCCGGGGAGCTGTTTTTT. Its translation: CASSLRTQGVTIDAGELFF.

The rearrangement links TRBV7-8 to TRBJ1-1; a weak D match, TRBD1 (5 bases). V lost 6 bases to trimming and J lost 1 base, with 15 bases between them. The CDR3 is 15 amino acids. Germline lookup yields CDR1 SGHVS and CDR2 FQNEAQ. CDR3 loop: CASRKNGGGNTEAFF. DNA of the CDR3: TGTGCCAGCAGGAAAAACGGGGGGGGGAACACTGAAGCTTTCTTT.

V usage is TRBV29-1 and J usage is TRBJ1-2; the D gene is possibly TRBD1 (5 bases). Germline V gives CDR1 SQVTM, CDR2 ANQGSEA. The CDR3 consists of 11 residues. V lost 3 bases, J lost 8 bases, and 10 bases lay in between. The CDR3 bases are TGCAGCGTTGACGGGGGTGTGGGCTACACCTTC. It encodes CSVDGGVGYTF.

V and J are TRBV30 and TRBJ1-3, with a tentative D call TRBD1 (6 bases). Trimming took 2 bases from V and 4 from J, leaving 9 bases between them. Per germline, CDR1 GTSNPN and CDR2 SVGIG (reference sequence). CDR3 length: 13 amino acids. The chain's CDR3 is CAWSWGQGNTIYF. In DNA form, the CDR3 reads TGTGCCTGGAGTTGGGGGCAGGGAAACACCATATATTTT.

This chain links TRBV11-2 with TRBJ2-1, with D hard to call. The V gene lost 3 bases and the J gene lost 0 bases, with 6 bases spanning the gap. The V gene's germline CDR1 is SGHAT and CDR2 FQNNGV. This CDR3 is 14 amino acids long. CDR3 in DNA: TGTGCCAGCAGCTTTACGAGCTCCTACAATGAGCAGTTCTTC. This codes for CASSFTSSYNEQFF. The complete variable domain, with remaining parts taken from reference TRBV11-2 and TRBJ2-1, reads EAGVAQSPRYKIIEKRQSVAFWCNPISGHATLYWYQQILGQGPKLLIQFQNNGVVDDSQLPKDRFSAERLKGVDSTLKIQPAKLEDSAVYLCASSFTSSYNEQFFGPGTRLTVL.

The V gene is TRBV5-4, the J gene TRBJ2-3; perhaps TRBD1 as D (6 bases). Germline CDR1 SGHNT, CDR2 YYREEE (reference sequence). The V gene lost 4 bases and the J gene lost 2 bases, with 11 bases spanning the gap. This CDR3 is 14 amino acids long. The chain's CDR3 is CASSPRDNTDTQYF. The CDR3 DNA reads as TGTGCCAGCAGCCCGAGGGACAACACAGATACGCAGTATTTT.

This chain uses TRBV20-1 with TRBJ2-7; 9 nucleotides agree with TRBD1. Per germline, CDR1 DFQATT and CDR2 SNEGSKA (reference sequence). The junction had 3 bases not matched to a gene; V was cut back by 6 bases and J by 6 bases. This CDR3 comprises 11 residues. The CDR3 bases are TGCAGTGCATCGGACAGGGGCGAGCAGTACTTC. Residues: CSASDRGEQYF.

The count of this clone is one. This chain connects TRBV30 to TRBJ1-1; D not resolved. Germline values: CDR1 GTSNPN, CDR2 SVGIG (reference sequence). Trimming left V 0 bases short and J 6 bases short, with 8 bases between. This CDR3 is 12 amino acids long. The DNA of the CDR3 is TGTGCCTGGAGTGTAAGCGTTGCTGAAGCTTTCTTT. It yields the protein CAWSVSVAEAFF. The full variable domain, completed using reference TRBV30 and TRBJ1-1, is SQTIHQWPATLVQPVGSPLSLECTVEGTSNPNLYWYRQAAGRGLQLLFYSVGIGQISSEVPQNLSASRPQDRQFILSSKKLLLSDSGFYLCAWSVSVAEAFFGQGTRLTVV.

The chain joins TRBV5-1 to TRBJ2-1; D is perhaps TRBD2 (5 bases). Germline loops: CDR1 SGHRS, CDR2 YFSETQ. The V and J ends lost 3 bases and 3 bases respectively, with 10 bases between them. There are 14 residues in the CDR3. CDR3 DNA: TGCGCCAGCAGCTCGGGGAACTACTACAATGAGCAGTTCTTC. Protein product: CASSSGNYYNEQFF.

V is TRBV6-5 and J is TRBJ1-2; tentatively, D is TRBD1 (6 bases). CDR1 and CDR2 (germline): MNHEY, SVGAGI. V gave up 8 bases and J gave up 3 bases, with 16 bases separating them. The CDR3 is made up of 14 amino acids. Here the CDR3 DNA reads TGTGCCAGCCGAGGGGGGGGGCTAGACTATGGCTACACCTTC. Its protein product is CASRGGGLDYGYTF.

The chain combines TRBV19 with TRBJ2-7; TRBD2 agrees at 13 bases. The CDR3 has 16 amino acids. V dropped 4 bases and J dropped 5; count of bases not matched to a gene: 8. Germline CDR1 is LNHDA and CDR2 is SQIVND (reference sequence). The CDR3 is CASSTPTSGRAHEQYF. For the CDR3, the DNA is TGTGCCAGTAGTACCCCTACTAGCGGGAGGGCCCACGAGCAGTACTTC.

CDR3 nucleotides: TGTGCCAGTAGTATAACCGGACAGGGGGCGTTTGGCTACACCTTC. It is translated as CASSITGQGAFGYTF. V gene TRBV19 combines with J gene TRBJ1-2, with TRBD1 identical over 11 bases. The CDR3 sequence is 15 residues long. J gave up 7 bases and V 2 bases, and 6 bases lay outside the gene matches. Looked up from germline, CDR1 is LNHDA and CDR2 is SQIVND (reference sequence).

The CDR3 sequence: CASSLATGENTEAFF. CDR3 DNA: TGTGCCAGCAGCCTTGCGACAGGAGAGAACACTGAAGCTTTCTTT. The V call is TRBV5-4, the J call TRBJ1-1; perhaps TRBD1 as D (6 bases). Deletions cut 4 bases from V and 1 base from J, with 14 bases between. Germline V gene lookup returns CDR1 SGHNT and CDR2 YYREEE (reference sequence). The CDR3 length is 15 residues.

The J gene is TRBJ2-2, the V gene TRBV5-5; possible D gene TRBD2, 6 bases. Germline V gene sequence: CDR1 SGHKS, CDR2 YYEKEE (reference sequence). The CDR3 covers 16 residues. The germline V and J ends were trimmed by 1 base and 4 bases, with 14 bases remaining between them. The CDR3 nucleotides read TGTGCCAGCAGCTTGTTTGGGGGAGCGGGCACCGGGGAGCTGTTTTTT. This gives the protein CASSLFGGAGTGELFF. Based on the CDR3 plus reference TRBV5-5 and TRBJ2-2, the full variable domain is DAGVTQSPTHLIKTRGQQVTLRCSPISGHKSVSWYQQVLGQGPQFIFQYYEKEERGRGNFPDRFSARQFPNYSSELNVNALLLGDSALYLCASSLFGGAGTGELFFGEGSRLTVL.

J is TRBJ2-1 and V is TRBV7-2; 10 nucleotides match TRBD2. This CDR3 contains 15 residues. Trimming took 1 base from V and 4 from J; bases not matched to a gene: 1. Germline V lookup: CDR1 SGHTA, CDR2 FQGNSA. The CDR3 loop reads CASSLELAGYNEQFF. CDR3 DNA: TGTGCCAGCAGCTTAGAACTAGCGGGGTACAATGAGCAGTTCTTC. Supplemented by reference TRBV7-2 and TRBJ2-1, the full variable domain reads GAGVSQSPSNKVTEKGKDVELRCDPISGHTALYWYRQSLGQGLEFLIYFQGNSAPDKSGLPSDRFSAERTGGSVSTLTIQRTQQEDSAVYLCASSLELAGYNEQFFGPGTRLTVL.

The chain links TRBV15 to TRBJ2-5, with D maybe TRBD2 (6 bases). The CDR3 spans 13 residues. V lost 4 bases to trimming and J lost 5 bases, with 11 bases between them. The germline gives CDR1 LNHNV, CDR2 YYDKDF (reference sequence). The CDR3 spells CATSTGERETQYF. The CDR3 region has the DNA TGTGCCACCAGCACGGGGGAGCGGGAGACCCAGTACTTC.

The genes are TRBV9 and TRBJ1-2; tentatively, D is TRBD1 (6 bases). CDR1 is SGDLS and CDR2 is YYNGEE in the germline V gene. The V end was cut by 0 bases, the J end by 2 bases, with 17 bases between. This CDR3 region has 17 residues. The CDR3 is CASSVEGGPLFNYGYTF. DNA for the CDR3: TGTGCCAGCAGCGTAGAAGGGGGTCCCCTCTTCAACTATGGCTACACCTTC.